Only a few counts were recorded for the clone carrying this TCR beta chain. No antigen is known for it. The entry originates in a study of cytotoxic CD8 clonotypes in ibrutinib-treated CLL. About the study: After median about 69 months, approximately 14 stayed in remission, around twelve progressed; responses roughly 25 partial, 2 complete.

General study findings and limits: Clonality increased with ibrutinib response but returned toward baseline at progression. Timing of sampling differed between sustained-remission and progressing patients.

Measured with immunoSEQ multiplex PCR; TCRdb has only the in-frame clones, and not every one. The profile shows 33,000 or so clones, about half of them singletons. This CDR3 is built from 12 residues. Germline values: CDR1 SNHLY, CDR2 FYNNEI. Trimming took 4 bases from V and 4 from J, leaving 6 bases between them. Sequencing was performed on PBMCs, taken before ibrutinib treatment. The chain links TRBV2 to TRBJ2-3, with a tentative D call TRBD2 (6 bases). The TCR originated in a human donor with chronic lymphocytic leukemia. Here the CDR3 reads CASSGEADTQYF. CDR3 coding DNA: TGTGCCAGCAGTGGGGAGGCAGATACGCAGTATTTT.